This T cell receptor beta chain appears in the sequencing data of a study of early T cells in non-severe SARS-CoV-2 infection. There are many counts of this clonotype. Attachment of unique molecular identifiers to individual cDNA molecules was performed. In TCRdb, the 5' RACE reads were re-called with MiXCR into one record per CDR3 protein. The sample includes some 77,000 distinct CDR3 sequences, around 13% of them seen just once. The sample taken for sequencing was whole blood. This clonotype was obtained from an adult who was a healthcare worker with PCR-confirmed SARS-CoV-2 infection or an uninfected control (not recorded which).

For the CDR3, the DNA is TGTGCCAGTAGTAGGGACCAACTGAATCAGCCCCAGCATTTT. This sequence encodes CASSRDQLNQPQHF. This chain joins TRBV19 and TRBJ1-5; TRBD1 is a possible D gene (5 bases). The V gene's germline CDR1 is LNHDA and CDR2 SQIVND (reference sequence). With 4 bases removed from V and 4 bases from J, the gap between germline ends came to 11 bases. CDR3 length equals 14 residues.